This TCR beta chain stems from a study of blood T cell repertoires in COVID-19 (dated by TCRdb to the early 2020s). As for the study more broadly: Samples covering the acute and convalescent phases of COVID-19 were provided by collaborators in the United States, Italy and Spain. The material from the prospective study consisted of cDNA or gDNA derived from T cells, B-cell-depleted T cells, or PBMCs. Subjects who had been exposed to COVID-19, were actively infected with it, or had recovered from it provided the deeply sampled blood TCRbeta repertoires that made up the dataset. The repertoires were made available in a free public database intended to serve as a resource for research on the immune response to SARS-CoV-2. Samples came from the ongoing ImmuneRACE study (first 160 participants) plus 1,254 subjects from 6 global collaborators. A de-identified subject ID, COVID-19 status, age in years and sex were almost always included in the sample metadata. Where available, HLA class I and class II types were taken from metadata supplied by the sample provider and were not determined by assay-based typing.

CDR1 and CDR2, looked up from the germline V gene (reference sequence), are SEHNR and FQNEAQ. At the junction V is shortened by 8 bases and J by 4 bases; bases outside the gene matches: 7. The CDR3 contains 15 residues, cysteine and phenylalanine counted. CDR3 DNA only is kept here, 45 bases in frame from base 1. TCRbeta CDR3 regions were amplified from genomic DNA using the immunoSEQ Assay, a bias-controlled multiplex PCR. The authors processed their data as follows. Within the assay, amplification of reference gene primers was used to estimate how many nucleated cells each sample contained. To quantify the absolute abundance of each unique TCRbeta CDR3 rearrangement, sequence reads were collapsed and filtered. For each sample, productive Simpson clonality was calculated as the square root of Simpson's diversity index across productive rearrangements. The table comes from immuneACCESS by way of TCRdb, which keeps in-frame sequences with V and J called. Part of the clones is missing from these tables; in studies checked, under half for an unresolved V gene and the rest for unknown reasons. V, J and clone size are taken as reported in that table, and D and trimming were inferred from the DNA itself. Here the sample has roughly 320,000 clones; approximately 90% occur a single time. Jointly, the top ten make up about 4% of the sample.

General conclusions and limits of the study: How much clinical and demographic metadata was included differed by source and by participant, and the metadata was provided uncurated.

Note on this clone: No cognate antigen has been identified for it. No clone much larger than this one lies a single base away; base qualities are absent.

Enrolling through a virtual design, the prospective study's participants ranged in age from about 18 to 89 years and lived across roughly 23 United States geographic areas. In the prospective study, participants were assigned to cohorts based on the clinical history participants reported in a screening survey and a study questionnaire. Exposed participants were defined as having been in contact with someone with a PCR-confirmed or clinician-diagnosed COVID-19 case within 2 weeks of study entry. In the prospective study, whole blood, serum and a nasopharyngeal or oropharyngeal swab were collected from each participant by mobile phlebotomists. Prospective study participants could optionally give additional blood draws and questionnaires over an approximately two-month period. Before DNA extraction, blood samples from the prospective study were shipped at room temperature or frozen.

The sequence links TRBV7-9 to TRBJ2-3; 12 bases in between match TRBD2. The TCR originated in a woman in her 30s who had been exposed to COVID-19. Source material: PBMCs or T cells enriched from blood (not recorded which). CDR3 sequence: CASSKTSGGADTQYF. The DNA is as follows: TGTGCCAGCTCAAAGACTAGCGGGGGAGCAGATACGCAGTATTTT.